What follows describes a single T cell receptor (beta chain). Seattle cases were enrolled at active infection and followed longitudinally. The data were taken from a study of blood T cell repertoires in COVID-19. Study-wide background: T cells, B-cell-depleted T cells, or PBMCs supplied cDNA or gDNA.

This CDR3 has 15 residues. V shed 3 bases and J shed 0 bases, with 11 bases lying between them. CDR1 is SEHNR and CDR2 is FQNEAQ in the germline V gene (reference sequence). In the authors' methods: Amplification of reference gene primers was used by the study to estimate nucleated cell counts. TCRdb's copy holds only in-frame clones and misses some; the assay was immunoSEQ multiplex PCR. V, J and clone size were drawn from that table, and D and trimming were deduced from the DNA. This sample has about 440,000 clones, with around 88% found just once. The chain carries TRBV7-9 and TRBJ1-2; D might be TRBD1 (5 bases). This TCR derives from a woman aged 50 to 60 with COVID-19, enrolled during active disease. Sequencing was performed on peripheral blood. The CDR3 region is CASSFDSGTNYGYTF. In DNA, the CDR3 is TGTGCCAGCAGCTTCGATTCAGGGACTAACTATGGCTACACCTTC.